This TCR beta chain was identified in a study of human T cells and chemical hapten exposure. TCRdb re-derived calls from the RACE reads in MiXCR, one entry per CDR3 protein. The sample carries more than 250,000 distinct CDR3 sequences, just under 8% recorded once. Trimming left V 8 bases short and J 1 base short, with 18 bases between. This CDR3 spans 16 amino acids. CDR1 and CDR2 (germline): SNHLY, FYNNEI. Time point defined: pre-sensitization, week 0. Specified treatment: therapeutic diphenylcyclopropenone sensitization with weekly scalp DPC. The specimen was whole blood, collected in connection with sensitization to the hapten diphenylcyclopropenone (DPC). The source of this sequence is a man between 18 and 35 years old with alopecia areata. Some clones in this sample may be carry-over from other donors' samples. The chain uses TRBV2 and TRBJ1-5, with D unclear. The CDR3 nucleotides are TGTGCCAGCGATCCGGGCCTCTTCCCCAGCAATCAGCCCCAGCATTTT. Protein sequence: CASDPGLFPSNQPQHF.